Sequencing of this T cell receptor (beta chain) was carried out in a study of radiotherapy plus CTLA-4 blockade in lung cancer. On the study more broadly: In approximately 17% of patients, objective responses were seen; roughly 28% had disease control.

Each patient with chemo-refractory metastatic non-small-cell lung cancer was treated with focal radiation plus CTLA-4 blockade using ipilimumab. Study results and caveats: Researchers report tumor-derived TCR clones expanding in blood after radiotherapy plus ipilimumab. Dynamics of early blood T cell clones, together with interferon-beta, were reportedly the best predictors of response.

Produced via immunoSEQ multiplex PCR; TCRdb's table is partial and in-frame only. The table records about 45,000 clones, less than 85% of them present only once. The CDR3 is 13 residues long. Trimming removed 2 bases from V and 6 bases from J, with 8 bases in between. The germline gives CDR1 SNHLY, CDR2 FYNNEI. Comment on this clone: Its cognate antigen is unknown.

The specimen comprised peripheral blood, sampled from a patient treated with radiotherapy plus ipilimumab. The chain recombines TRBV2 with TRBJ2-1; D uncertain. This clonotype was obtained from a human donor with non-small cell lung cancer who had stable disease on radiotherapy plus ipilimumab. The CDR3 spells CASSEIRRNEQFF. Here the CDR3 DNA reads TGTGCCAGCAGTGAAATACGCCGCAATGAGCAGTTCTTC.